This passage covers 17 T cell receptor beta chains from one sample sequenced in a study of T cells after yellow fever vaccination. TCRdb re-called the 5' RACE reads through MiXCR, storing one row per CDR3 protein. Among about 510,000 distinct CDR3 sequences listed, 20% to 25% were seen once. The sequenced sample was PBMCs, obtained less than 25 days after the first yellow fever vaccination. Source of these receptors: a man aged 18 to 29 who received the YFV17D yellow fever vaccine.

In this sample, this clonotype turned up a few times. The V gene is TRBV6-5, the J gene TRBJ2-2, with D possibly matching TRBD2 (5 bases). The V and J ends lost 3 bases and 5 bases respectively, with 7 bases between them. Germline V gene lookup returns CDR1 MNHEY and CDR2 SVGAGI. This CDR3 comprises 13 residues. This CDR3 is CASSYRETGELFF. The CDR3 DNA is TGTGCCAGCAGTTATCGGGAAACCGGGGAGCTGTTTTTT.

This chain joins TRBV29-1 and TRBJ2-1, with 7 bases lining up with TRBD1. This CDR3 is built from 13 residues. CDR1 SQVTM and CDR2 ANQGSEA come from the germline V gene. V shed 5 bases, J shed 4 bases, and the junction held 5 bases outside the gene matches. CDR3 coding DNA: TGCAGCGTTACGACAGGGTATTACAATGAGCAGTTCTTC. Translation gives CSVTTGYYNEQFF.

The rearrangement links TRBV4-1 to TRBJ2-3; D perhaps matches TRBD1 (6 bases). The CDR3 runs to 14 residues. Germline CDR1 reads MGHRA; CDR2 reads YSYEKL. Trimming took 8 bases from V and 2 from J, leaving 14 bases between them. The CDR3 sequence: CASRSTGVTDTQYF. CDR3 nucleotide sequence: TGCGCCAGCCGCTCGACAGGAGTCACAGATACGCAGTATTTT.

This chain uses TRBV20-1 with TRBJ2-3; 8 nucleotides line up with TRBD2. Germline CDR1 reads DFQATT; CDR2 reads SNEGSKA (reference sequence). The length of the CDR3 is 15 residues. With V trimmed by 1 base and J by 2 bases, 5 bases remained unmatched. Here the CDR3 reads CSARAAGGHTDTQYF. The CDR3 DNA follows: TGCAGTGCTAGAGCGGCGGGGGGCCACACAGATACGCAGTATTTT.

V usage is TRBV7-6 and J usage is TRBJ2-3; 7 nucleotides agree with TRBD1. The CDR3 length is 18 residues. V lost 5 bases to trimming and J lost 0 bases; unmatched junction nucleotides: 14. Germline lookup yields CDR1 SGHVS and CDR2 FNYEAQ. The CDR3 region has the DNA TGTGCCAGCAGCAGTCCGGGACAGACCCGAAAGAGCACAGATACGCAGTATTTT. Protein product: CASSSPGQTRKSTDTQYF.

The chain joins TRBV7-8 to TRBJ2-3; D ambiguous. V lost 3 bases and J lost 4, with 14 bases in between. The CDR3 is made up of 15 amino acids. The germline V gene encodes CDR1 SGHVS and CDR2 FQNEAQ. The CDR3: CASSFPGGRADTQYF. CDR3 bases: TGTGCCAGCAGCTTTCCCGGCGGTCGGGCAGATACGCAGTATTTT.

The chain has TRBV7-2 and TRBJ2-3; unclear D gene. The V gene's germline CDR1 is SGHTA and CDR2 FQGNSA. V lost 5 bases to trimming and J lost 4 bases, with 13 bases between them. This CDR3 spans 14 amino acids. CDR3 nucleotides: TGTGCCAGCAGCCAAAACGCCCGAGCAGATACGCAGTATTTT. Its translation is CASSQNARADTQYF.

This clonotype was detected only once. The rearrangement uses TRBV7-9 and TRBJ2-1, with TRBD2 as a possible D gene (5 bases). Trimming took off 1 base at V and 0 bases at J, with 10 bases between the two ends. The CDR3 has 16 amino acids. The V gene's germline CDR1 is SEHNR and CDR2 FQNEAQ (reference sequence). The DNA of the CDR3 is TGTGCCAGCAGCTTAGGCCCGGGAAACTCCTACAATGAGCAGTTCTTC. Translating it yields CASSLGPGNSYNEQFF.

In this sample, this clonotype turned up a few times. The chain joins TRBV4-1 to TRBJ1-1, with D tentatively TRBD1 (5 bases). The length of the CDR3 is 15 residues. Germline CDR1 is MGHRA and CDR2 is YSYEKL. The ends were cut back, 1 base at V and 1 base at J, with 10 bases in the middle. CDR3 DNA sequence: TGCGCCAGCAGCCAAGGGGCAGGGCGGAACACTGAAGCTTTCTTT. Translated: CASSQGAGRNTEAFF.

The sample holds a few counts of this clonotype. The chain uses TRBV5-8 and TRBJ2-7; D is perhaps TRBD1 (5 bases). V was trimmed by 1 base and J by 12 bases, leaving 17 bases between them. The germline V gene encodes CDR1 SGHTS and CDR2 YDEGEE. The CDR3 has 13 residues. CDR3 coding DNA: TGTGCCAGCAGCTTGCAGGGCGCCCGCGGAACGTACTTC. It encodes CASSLQGARGTYF.

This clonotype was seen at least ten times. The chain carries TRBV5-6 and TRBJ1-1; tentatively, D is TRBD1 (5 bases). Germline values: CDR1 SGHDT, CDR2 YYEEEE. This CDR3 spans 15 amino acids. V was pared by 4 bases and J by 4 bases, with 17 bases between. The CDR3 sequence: CASSPRWGVGTEAFF. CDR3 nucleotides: TGTGCCAGCAGCCCTAGGTGGGGGGTCGGCACTGAAGCTTTCTTT.

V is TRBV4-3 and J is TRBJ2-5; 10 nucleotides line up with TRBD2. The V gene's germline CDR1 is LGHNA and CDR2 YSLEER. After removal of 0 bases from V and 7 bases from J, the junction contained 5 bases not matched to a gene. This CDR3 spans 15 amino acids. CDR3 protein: CASSQDLWTSGTQYF. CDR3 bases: TGCGCCAGCAGCCAAGATCTTTGGACTAGCGGGACCCAGTACTTC.

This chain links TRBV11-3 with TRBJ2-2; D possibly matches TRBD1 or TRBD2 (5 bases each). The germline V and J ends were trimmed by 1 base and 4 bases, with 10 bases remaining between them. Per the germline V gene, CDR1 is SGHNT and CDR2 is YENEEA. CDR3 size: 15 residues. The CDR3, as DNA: TGTGCCAGCAGCTTAGCCGGGGCTCGCACCGGGGAGCTGTTTTTT. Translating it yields CASSLAGARTGELFF.

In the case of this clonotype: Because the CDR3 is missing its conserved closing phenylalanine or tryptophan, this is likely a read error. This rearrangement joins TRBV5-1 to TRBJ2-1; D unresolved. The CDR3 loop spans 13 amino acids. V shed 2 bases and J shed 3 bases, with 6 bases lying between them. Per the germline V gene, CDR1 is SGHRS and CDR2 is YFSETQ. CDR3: CASSFAVYNEQFL. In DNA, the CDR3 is TGCGCCAGCAGCTTCGCAGTCTACAATGAGCAGTTCCTC.

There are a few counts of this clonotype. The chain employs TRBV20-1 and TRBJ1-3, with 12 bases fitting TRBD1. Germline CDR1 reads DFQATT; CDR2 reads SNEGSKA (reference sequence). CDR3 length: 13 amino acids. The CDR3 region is CGGTGGTGNTIYF. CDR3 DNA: TGCGGCGGGACAGGGGGCACTGGAAACACCATATATTTT.

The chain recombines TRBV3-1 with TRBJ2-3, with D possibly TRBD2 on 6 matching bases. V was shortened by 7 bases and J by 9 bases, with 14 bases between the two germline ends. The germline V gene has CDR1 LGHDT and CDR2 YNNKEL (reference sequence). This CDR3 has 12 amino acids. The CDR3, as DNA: TGTGCCAGCACGCCGGGCGGACTAACGCAGTATTTT. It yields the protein CASTPGGLTQYF.

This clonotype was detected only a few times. CDR3 amino acids: CASSFVAGWEAEAFF. The CDR3 DNA sequence: TGTGCCAGCAGTTTCGTGGCAGGGTGGGAGGCTGAAGCTTTCTTT. V usage is TRBV12-3 or TRBV12-4 and J usage is TRBJ1-1; D may be TRBD1 (5 bases). With 3 bases removed from V and 6 bases from J, the gap between germline ends came to 17 bases. The CDR3 is 15 amino acids.